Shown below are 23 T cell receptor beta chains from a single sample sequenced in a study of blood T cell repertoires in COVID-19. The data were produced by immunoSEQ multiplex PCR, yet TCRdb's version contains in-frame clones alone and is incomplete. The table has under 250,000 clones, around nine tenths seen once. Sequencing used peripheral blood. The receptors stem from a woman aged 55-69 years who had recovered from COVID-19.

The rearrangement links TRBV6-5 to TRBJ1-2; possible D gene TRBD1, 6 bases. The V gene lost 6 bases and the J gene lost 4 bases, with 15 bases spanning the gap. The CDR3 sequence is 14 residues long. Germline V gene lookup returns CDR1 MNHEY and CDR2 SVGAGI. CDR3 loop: CASRPGQMSYGYTF. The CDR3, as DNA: TGTGCCAGCAGGCCAGGACAGATGTCCTATGGCTACACCTTC.

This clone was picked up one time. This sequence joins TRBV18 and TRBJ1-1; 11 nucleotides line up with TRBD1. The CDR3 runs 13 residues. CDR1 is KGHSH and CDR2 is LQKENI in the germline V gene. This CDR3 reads CASDRGRGTEAFF. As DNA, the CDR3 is TGTGCGTCGGACAGGGGGCGTGGCACTGAAGCTTTCTTT.

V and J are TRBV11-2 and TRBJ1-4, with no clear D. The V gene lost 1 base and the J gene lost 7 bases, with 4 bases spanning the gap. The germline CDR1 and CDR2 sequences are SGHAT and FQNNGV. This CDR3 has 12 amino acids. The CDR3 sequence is CASSLALEKLFF. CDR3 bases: TGTGCCAGCAGCTTAGCCCTTGAAAAACTGTTTTTT.

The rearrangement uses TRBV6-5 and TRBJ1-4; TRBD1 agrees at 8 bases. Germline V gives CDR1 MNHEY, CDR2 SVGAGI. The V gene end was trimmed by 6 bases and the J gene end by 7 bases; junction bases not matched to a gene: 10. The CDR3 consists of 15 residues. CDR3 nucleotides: TGTGCCAGCAGGGGACTGACAGGGGTTGGTGAAAAACTGTTTTTT. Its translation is CASRGLTGVGEKLFF.

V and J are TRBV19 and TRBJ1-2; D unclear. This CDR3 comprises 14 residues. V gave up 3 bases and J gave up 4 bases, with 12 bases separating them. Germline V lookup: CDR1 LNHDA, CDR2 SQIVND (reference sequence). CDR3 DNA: TGTGCCAGTAGTATCGGTCGGGGAAGCTATGGCTACACCTTC. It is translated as CASSIGRGSYGYTF.

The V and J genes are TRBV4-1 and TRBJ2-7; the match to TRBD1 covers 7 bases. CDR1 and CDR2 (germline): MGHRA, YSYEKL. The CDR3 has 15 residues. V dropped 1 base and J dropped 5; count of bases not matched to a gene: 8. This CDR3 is CASSQAGQGGDEQYF. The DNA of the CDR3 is TGCGCCAGCAGCCAAGCGGGACAAGGGGGCGACGAGCAGTACTTC.

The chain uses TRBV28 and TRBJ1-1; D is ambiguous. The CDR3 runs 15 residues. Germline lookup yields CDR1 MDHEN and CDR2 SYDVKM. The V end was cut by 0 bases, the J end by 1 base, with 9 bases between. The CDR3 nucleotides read TGTGCCAGCAGTTTATGGGGCGTAGGGAACACTGAAGCTTTCTTT. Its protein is CASSLWGVGNTEAFF.

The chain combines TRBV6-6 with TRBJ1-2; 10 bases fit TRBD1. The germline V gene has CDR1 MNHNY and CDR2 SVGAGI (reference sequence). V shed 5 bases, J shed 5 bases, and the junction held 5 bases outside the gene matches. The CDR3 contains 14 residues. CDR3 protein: CASSPGQGTYGYTF. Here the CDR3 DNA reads TGTGCCAGCAGTCCGGGACAGGGGACATATGGCTACACCTTC.

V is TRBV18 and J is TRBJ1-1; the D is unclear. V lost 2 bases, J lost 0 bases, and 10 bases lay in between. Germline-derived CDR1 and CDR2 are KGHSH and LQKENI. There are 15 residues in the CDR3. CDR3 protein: CASSPGQPMNTEAFF. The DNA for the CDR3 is TGTGCCAGCTCACCAGGGCAGCCCATGAACACTGAAGCTTTCTTT. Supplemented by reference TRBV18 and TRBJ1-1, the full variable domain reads NAGVMQNPRHLVRRRGQEARLRCSPMKGHSHVYWYRQLPEEGLKFMVYLQKENIIDESGMPKERFSAEFPKEGPSILRIQQVVRGDSAAYFCASSPGQPMNTEAFFGQGTRLTVV.

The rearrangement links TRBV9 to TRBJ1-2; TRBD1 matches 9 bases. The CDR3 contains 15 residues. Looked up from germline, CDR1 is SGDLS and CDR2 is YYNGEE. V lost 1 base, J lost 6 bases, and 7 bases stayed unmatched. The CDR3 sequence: CASSVFDRGSNGYTF. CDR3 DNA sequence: TGTGCCAGCAGCGTATTTGACAGGGGGTCGAATGGCTACACCTTC.

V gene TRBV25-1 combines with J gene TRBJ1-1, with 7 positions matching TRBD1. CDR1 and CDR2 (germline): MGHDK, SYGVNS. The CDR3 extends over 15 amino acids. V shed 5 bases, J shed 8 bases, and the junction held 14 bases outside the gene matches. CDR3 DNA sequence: TGTGCCAGCAGTAGCCCGGGACAGTTTAGGTCAGAAGCTTTCTTT. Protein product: CASSSPGQFRSEAFF.

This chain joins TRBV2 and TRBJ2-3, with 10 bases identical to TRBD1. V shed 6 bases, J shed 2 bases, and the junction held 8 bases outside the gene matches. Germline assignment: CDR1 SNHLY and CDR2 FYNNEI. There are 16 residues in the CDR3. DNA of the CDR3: TGTGCCAGCAGGTATGCCGGGACAGGGGTCACAGATACGCAGTATTTT. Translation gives CASRYAGTGVTDTQYF.

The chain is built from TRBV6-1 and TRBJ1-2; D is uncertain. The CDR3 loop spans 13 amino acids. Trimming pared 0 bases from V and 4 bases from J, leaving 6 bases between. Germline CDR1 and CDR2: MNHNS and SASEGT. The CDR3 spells CASSEAAVYGYTF. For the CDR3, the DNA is TGTGCCAGCAGTGAAGCGGCAGTCTATGGCTACACCTTC.

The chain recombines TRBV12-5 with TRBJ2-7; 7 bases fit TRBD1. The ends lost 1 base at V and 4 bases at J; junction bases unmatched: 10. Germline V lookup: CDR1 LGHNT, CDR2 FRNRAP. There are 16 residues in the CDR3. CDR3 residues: CASGLEPGQTDYEQYF. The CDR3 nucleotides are TGTGCTAGTGGTTTGGAACCGGGACAGACCGATTACGAGCAGTACTTC.

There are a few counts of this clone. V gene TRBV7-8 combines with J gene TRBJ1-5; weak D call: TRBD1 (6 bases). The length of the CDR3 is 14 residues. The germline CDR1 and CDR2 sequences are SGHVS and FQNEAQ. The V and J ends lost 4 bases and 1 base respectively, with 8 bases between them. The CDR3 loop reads CASSSDRSNQPQHF. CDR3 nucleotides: TGTGCCAGCAGCTCTGACAGGAGCAATCAGCCCCAGCATTTT. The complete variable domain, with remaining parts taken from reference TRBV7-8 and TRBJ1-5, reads GAGVSQSPRYKVAKRGQDVALRCDPISGHVSLFWYQQALGQGPEFLTYFQNEAQLDKSGLPSDRFFAERPEGSVSTLKIQRTQQEDSAVYLCASSSDRSNQPQHFGDGTRLSIL.

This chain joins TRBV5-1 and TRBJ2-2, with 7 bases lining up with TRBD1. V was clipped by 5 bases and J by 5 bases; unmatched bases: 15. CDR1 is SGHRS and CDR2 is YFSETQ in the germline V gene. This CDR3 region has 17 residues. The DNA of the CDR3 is TGCGCCAGCAGAGACCAGCGACAGGGAGAGGAGACCGGGGAGCTGTTTTTT. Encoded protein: CASRDQRQGEETGELFF.

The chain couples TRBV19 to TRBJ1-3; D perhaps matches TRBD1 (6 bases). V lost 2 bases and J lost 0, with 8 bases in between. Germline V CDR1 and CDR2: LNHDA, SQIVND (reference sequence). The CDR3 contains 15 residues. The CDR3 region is CASSIWGRSGNTIYF. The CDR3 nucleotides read TGTGCCAGTAGTATATGGGGGCGCTCTGGAAACACCATATATTTT. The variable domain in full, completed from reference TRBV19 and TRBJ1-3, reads DGGITQSPKYLFRKEGQNVTLSCEQNLNHDAMYWYRQDPGQGLRLIYYSQIVNDFQKGDIAEGYSVSREKKESFPLTVTSAQKNPTAFYLCASSIWGRSGNTIYFGEGSWLTVV.

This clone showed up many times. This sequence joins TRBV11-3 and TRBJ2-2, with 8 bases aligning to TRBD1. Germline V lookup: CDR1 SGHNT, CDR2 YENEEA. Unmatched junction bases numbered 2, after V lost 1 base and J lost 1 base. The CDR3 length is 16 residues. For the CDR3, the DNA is TGTGCCAGCAGCTTAGGGGGGACAGGGAACACCGGGGAGCTGTTTTTT. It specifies CASSLGGTGNTGELFF.

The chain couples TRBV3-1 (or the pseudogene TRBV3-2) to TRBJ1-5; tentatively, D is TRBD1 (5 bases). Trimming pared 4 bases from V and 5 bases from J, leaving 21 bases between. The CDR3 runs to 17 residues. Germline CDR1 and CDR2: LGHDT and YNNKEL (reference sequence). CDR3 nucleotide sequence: TGTGCCAGCAGCCCATCCCCCCCCTCAGGGCCGGATCAGCCCCAGCATTTT. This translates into CASSPSPPSGPDQPQHF.

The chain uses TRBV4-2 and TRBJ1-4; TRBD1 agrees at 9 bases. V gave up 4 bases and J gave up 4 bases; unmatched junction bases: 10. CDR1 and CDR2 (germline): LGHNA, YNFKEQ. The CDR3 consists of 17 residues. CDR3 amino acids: CASSPQGQGQSNEKLFF. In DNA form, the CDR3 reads TGTGCCAGCAGCCCCCAGGGACAGGGCCAAAGTAATGAAAAACTGTTTTTT.

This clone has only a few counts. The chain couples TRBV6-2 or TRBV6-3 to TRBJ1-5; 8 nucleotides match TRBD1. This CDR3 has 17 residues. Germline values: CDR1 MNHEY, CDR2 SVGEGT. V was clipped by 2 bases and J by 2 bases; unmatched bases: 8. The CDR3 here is CASSYLRDRFGNQPQHF. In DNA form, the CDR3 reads TGTGCCAGCAGTTACCTCCGGGACAGGTTTGGCAATCAGCCCCAGCATTTT.

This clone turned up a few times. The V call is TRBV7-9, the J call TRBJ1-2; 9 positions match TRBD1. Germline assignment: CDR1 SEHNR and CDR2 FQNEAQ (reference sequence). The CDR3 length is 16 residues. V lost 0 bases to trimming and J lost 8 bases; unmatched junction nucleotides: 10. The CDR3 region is CASSLAGGTGGAGYTF. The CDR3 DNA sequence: TGTGCCAGCAGCTTAGCAGGGGGCACAGGGGGCGCAGGCTACACCTTC.

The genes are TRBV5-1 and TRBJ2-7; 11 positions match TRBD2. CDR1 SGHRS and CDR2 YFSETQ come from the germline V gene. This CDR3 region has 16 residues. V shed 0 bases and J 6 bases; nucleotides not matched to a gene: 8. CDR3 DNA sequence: TGCGCCAGCAGCTTGGCCGGGACTAGCGGACCCCTCGAGCAGTACTTC. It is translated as CASSLAGTSGPLEQYF.